The rows below give T cell receptor beta chains drawn from one sample of a study of blood T cells in healthy people across ages. TCRdb re-called the 5' RACE reads through MiXCR, storing one row per CDR3 protein. The repertoire includes hundreds of thousands of distinct CDR3 sequences, around 25% of them detected once, and 8% to 10% sits in the top ten. The same data also went into a second study, on T cells of mothers and their children.

Source material: blood. The origin of the receptors is a boy between 10 and 17 years old in good health. The CDR3 runs from the conserved cysteine through the conserved F or W. Each record gives: J gene, D gene, V gene, clone size, CDR3 DNA, CDR3 protein. A D gene is named only where the DNA matches it firmly. A clone size is listed for some rows: how often the clone was seen (once, few, many), or a class if it is expanded.

j_call: TRBJ2-4; d_call: TRBD2; v_call: TRBV7-9; clone_size: few; cdr3_nt: TGTGCCAGCACCTCGTCCGGGACTAGCGGGAGATGGGTCAAAAACATTCAGTACTTC; cdr3_aa: CASTSSGTSGRWVKNIQYF
j_call: TRBJ2-1; d_call: TRBD2; v_call: TRBV4-1; clone_size: -; cdr3_nt: TGCGCCAGCAGCCAACCGGGACTAGGAGTGGATGAGCAGTTCTTC; cdr3_aa: CASSQPGLGVDEQFF
j_call: TRBJ2-7; d_call: TRBD1; v_call: TRBV20-1; clone_size: once; cdr3_nt: TGCAGTGCTAGAGATCTAGGGGGACAGGGGGCTAGCGGTGAGCAGTACTTC; cdr3_aa: CSARDLGGQGASGEQYF
j_call: TRBJ1-6; d_call: -; v_call: TRBV7-9; clone_size: few; cdr3_nt: TGTGCCAGCAGCGCGGGTCATTCACCCCTCCACTTT; cdr3_aa: CASSAGHSPLHF
j_call: TRBJ2-3; d_call: TRBD2; v_call: TRBV6-1; clone_size: -; cdr3_nt: TGTGCCAGCAAGGCGGGAGCTAGCACAGATACGCAGTATTTT; cdr3_aa: CASKAGASTDTQYF
j_call: TRBJ2-2; d_call: -; v_call: TRBV9; clone_size: few; cdr3_nt: TGTGCCAGCACCCGTAGTCCAGGGGAGGACGTGGAGCTGTTTTTT; cdr3_aa: CASTRSPGEDVELFF
j_call: TRBJ1-6; d_call: -; v_call: TRBV24-1; clone_size: -; cdr3_nt: TGTGCCACCAGTGGGTGGGCAGGGTTTAATTCACCCCTCCACTTT; cdr3_aa: CATSGWAGFNSPLHF
j_call: TRBJ2-3; d_call: -; v_call: TRBV7-3; clone_size: many; cdr3_nt: TGTGCCAGCAGCCCAAATTCCGGAGATACGCAGTATTTT; cdr3_aa: CASSPNSGDTQYF
j_call: TRBJ2-1; d_call: TRBD1; v_call: TRBV29-1; clone_size: -; cdr3_nt: TGCAGCGTCACTCCGGGACAGGGGGGAGGTGAGCAGTTCTTC; cdr3_aa: CSVTPGQGGGEQFF
j_call: TRBJ2-1; d_call: TRBD2; v_call: TRBV20-1; clone_size: few; cdr3_nt: TGCAGTGCTAGAGATCCAAGCGGGGGCGGCTATGAGCAGTTCTTC; cdr3_aa: CSARDPSGGGYEQFF
j_call: TRBJ2-3; d_call: -; v_call: TRBV12-3/TRBV12-4; clone_size: -; cdr3_nt: TGTGCCAGCAGTTTAGGCAGACATAGAGCAGATACGCAGTATTTT; cdr3_aa: CASSLGRHRADTQYF
j_call: TRBJ2-1; d_call: TRBD2; v_call: TRBV5-1; clone_size: -; cdr3_nt: TGCGCCAGCAGCCCGCTCGGACTAGGCTCCTACAATGAGCAGTTCTTC; cdr3_aa: CASSPLGLGSYNEQFF
j_call: TRBJ2-5; d_call: -; v_call: TRBV19; clone_size: -; cdr3_nt: TGTGCCAGTAGTATAATTCTGGCGGGGGAGACCCAGTACTTC; cdr3_aa: CASSIILAGETQYF
j_call: TRBJ1-2; d_call: -; v_call: TRBV28; clone_size: -; cdr3_nt: TGTGCCAGCAGAGACTCGGGGGATGGCTACACCTTC; cdr3_aa: CASRDSGDGYTF
j_call: TRBJ2-3; d_call: -; v_call: TRBV12-3/TRBV12-4; clone_size: few; cdr3_nt: TGTGCCAGCAGTTTTACGGGAGCGCTTGATACGCAGTATTTT; cdr3_aa: CASSFTGALDTQYF
j_call: TRBJ2-1; d_call: -; v_call: TRBV29-1; clone_size: -; cdr3_nt: TGCAGCGTGACGAAATACAATGAGCAGTTCTTC; cdr3_aa: CSVTKYNEQFF
j_call: TRBJ1-1; d_call: -; v_call: TRBV9; clone_size: few; cdr3_nt: TGTGCCAGCGGATCCGGGGGTAGAGTCACTGAAGCTTTCTTT; cdr3_aa: CASGSGGRVTEAFF
j_call: TRBJ2-1; d_call: -; v_call: TRBV20-1; clone_size: -; cdr3_nt: TGCAGTGCTACCTATCCTAGGGAATCCTACAATGAGCAGTTCTTC; cdr3_aa: CSATYPRESYNEQFF
j_call: TRBJ1-3; d_call: -; v_call: TRBV7-9; clone_size: few; cdr3_nt: TGTGCCAGCAGCTTAAAAGGAGGGAAGCTTGGAAACACCATATATTTT; cdr3_aa: CASSLKGGKLGNTIYF
j_call: TRBJ1-2; d_call: -; v_call: TRBV28; clone_size: -; cdr3_nt: TGTGCCAGCAACACGCTCGCCTATGGCTACACCTTC; cdr3_aa: CASNTLAYGYTF
j_call: TRBJ2-7; d_call: TRBD1; v_call: TRBV7-9; clone_size: few; cdr3_nt: TGTGCCAGCAGCCTACCGGGACAGACGTACGAGCAGTACTTC; cdr3_aa: CASSLPGQTYEQYF
j_call: TRBJ2-3; d_call: TRBD2; v_call: TRBV6-2/TRBV6-3; clone_size: -; cdr3_nt: TGTGCCAGCAGTTACGATCCGAGCGGGGAGACAGATACGCAGTATTTT; cdr3_aa: CASSYDPSGETDTQYF
j_call: TRBJ2-5; d_call: TRBD1; v_call: TRBV9; clone_size: -; cdr3_nt: TGTGCCAGCAGCACCCGGGACAGGGGAGAGACCCAGTACTTC; cdr3_aa: CASSTRDRGETQYF
j_call: TRBJ2-3; d_call: -; v_call: TRBV7-2; clone_size: few; cdr3_nt: TGTGCCAGCAGCTTTTGGCTGGGAGTCCCTGATACGCAGTATTTT; cdr3_aa: CASSFWLGVPDTQYF
j_call: TRBJ2-7; d_call: TRBD2; v_call: TRBV27; clone_size: -; cdr3_nt: TGTGCCAGCAGTTTAATCCGTGGGGGGGACGAGCAGTACTTC; cdr3_aa: CASSLIRGGDEQYF
j_call: TRBJ2-1; d_call: -; v_call: TRBV7-3; clone_size: once; cdr3_nt: TGTGCCAGCAGCCCCGGGACCCCAGCCCGAGAGCAGTTCTTC; cdr3_aa: CASSPGTPAREQFF
j_call: TRBJ2-4; d_call: TRBD2; v_call: TRBV28; clone_size: few; cdr3_nt: TGTGCCAGCAGTTTATGGGAGCGGGAGGGCCCAGTGGCCAAAAACATTCAGTACTTC; cdr3_aa: CASSLWEREGPVAKNIQYF
j_call: TRBJ2-1; d_call: -; v_call: TRBV6-1; clone_size: -; cdr3_nt: TGTGCCAGCAGCCCGGAGGAAGAGCAGTTCTTC; cdr3_aa: CASSPEEEQFF
j_call: TRBJ2-5; d_call: -; v_call: TRBV5-1; clone_size: -; cdr3_nt: TGCGCCAGCAGAGGAGGGGGCCAAGAGACCCAGTACTTC; cdr3_aa: CASRGGGQETQYF
j_call: TRBJ1-5; d_call: -; v_call: TRBV3-1; clone_size: -; cdr3_nt: TGTGCCAGCAGCCAAGATGGTCGGGACAATCAGCCCCAGCATTTT; cdr3_aa: CASSQDGRDNQPQHF
j_call: TRBJ2-5; d_call: -; v_call: TRBV29-1; clone_size: -; cdr3_nt: TGCAGCGTTGAAGGGCAAACAGGGCCCCAAGAGACCCAGTACTTC; cdr3_aa: CSVEGQTGPQETQYF
j_call: TRBJ2-4; d_call: -; v_call: TRBV6-6; clone_size: -; cdr3_nt: TGTGCCAGCAGCCCCAAGGGGAAAGGGGGGACCAAAAACATTCAGTACTTC; cdr3_aa: CASSPKGKGGTKNIQYF
j_call: TRBJ2-3; d_call: TRBD2; v_call: TRBV29-1; clone_size: few; cdr3_nt: TGCAGCGTCACCGGGACTAGTGCATCAGATACGCAGTATTTT; cdr3_aa: CSVTGTSASDTQYF
j_call: TRBJ2-3; d_call: -; v_call: TRBV20-1; clone_size: many; cdr3_nt: TGCAGTGCTAGAGGTGGGCAGGGCGCAGATACGCAGTATTTT; cdr3_aa: CSARGGQGADTQYF
j_call: TRBJ2-7; d_call: TRBD1; v_call: TRBV5-1; clone_size: -; cdr3_nt: TGCGCCAGCGCAAGGGTCGGACAGGGGGCGTCCTACGAGCAGTACTTC; cdr3_aa: CASARVGQGASYEQYF
j_call: TRBJ2-3; d_call: -; v_call: TRBV11-2; clone_size: -; cdr3_nt: TGTGCCAGCAGCTTAGAGTGGACGTCGACTAGCACAGATACGCAGTATTTT; cdr3_aa: CASSLEWTSTSTDTQYF